The clone carrying this T cell receptor beta chain was counted a few times. These data originate in a study of beta chain features in type 1 diabetes. The isolated RNA, all of it, was reverse transcribed, so expressed TCRB transcripts were what got sequenced. TCRdb's table, derived via immunoSEQ multiplex PCR, lists solely in-frame clones and lacks some. Of 250,000 to 350,000 clones in the sample, 11% were seen once. There are 15 residues in the CDR3. The germline V gene encodes CDR1 KGHSH and CDR2 LQKENI. Between the trimmed V and J ends, which lost 1 base and 2 bases, there was a span of 11 bases. A sort by CD45RO/CCR7/CD25/CD127/CD95/CD27 yielded CD4+ naive, central memory, regulatory and stem cell-like memory cells. Populations obtained by sorting all exceeded 95% purity.

The sample comprised naive CD4+ T cells from blood. The rearrangement links TRBV18 to TRBJ1-1; the D gene is possibly TRBD1 (5 bases). This receptor was obtained from a woman aged 25 to 39 in good health. CDR3 sequence: CASSPLSQGNTEAFF. The CDR3 bases are TGTGCCAGCTCACCACTTTCGCAGGGAAACACTGAAGCTTTCTTT.